The present T cell receptor (beta chain) was sequenced within a study of blood T cell repertoires in COVID-19. In the study overall: There were acute and convalescent COVID-19 samples, and they came from the United States, Italy and Spain.

Per the original methods: Researchers report that nucleated cell counts were estimated from reference gene primer amplification. Data came from immunoSEQ multiplex PCR; TCRdb stores just in-frame clones and leaves some out. V and J calls and clone size are given by that table; D and trimming were obtained from the DNA. This table has approximately 140,000 clones, 80% to 90% appearing once. The study drew participants aged 18 to 89 years from 20 to 30 US areas. Allocation to cohorts depended on clinical history reported by the participants. This clonotype was obtained from a woman aged 45-65 years who had recovered from COVID-19. The sample was PBMCs or T cells enriched from blood (not recorded which).

DNA of the CDR3: TGTGCCAGCACCGAAAGCTGGACAGTGAGCTACGAGCAGTACTTC. This translates into CASTESWTVSYEQYF. This sequence joins TRBV3-1 (or the pseudogene TRBV3-2) and TRBJ2-7; possibly TRBD1 for D (6 bases). The V and J ends lost 7 bases and 3 bases respectively, with 19 bases between them. Germline CDR1 is LGHDT and CDR2 is YNNKEL (reference sequence). CDR3 length equals 15 residues.